The 9 T cell receptor beta chains listed next were all sequenced from one sample in a study of long-term antiretroviral therapy in people with HIV. The assay, immunoSEQ v3.0, was run at survey level. Sequenced by immunoSEQ multiplex PCR; TCRdb stores in-frame clones only, minus some. Seen here are over 30,000 clones, around 79% observed once, and the top ten hold around 6.5%. The source material was unsorted PBMCs, sampled 0.6 years after starting antiretroviral therapy. The receptors stem from a man between 18 and 35 years old with HIV.

The chain carries TRBV19 and TRBJ1-1; tentatively, D is TRBD1 (6 bases). The CDR3 totals 14 residues. The V end was cut by 6 bases, the J end by 1 base, with 12 bases between. Germline V gene lookup returns CDR1 LNHDA and CDR2 SQIVND (reference sequence). CDR3 in DNA: TGTGCCAGTAGGACTTTAGGGGGGAACACTGAAGCTTTCTTT. Its translation: CASRTLGGNTEAFF.

The CDR3 region has the DNA TGCGCCAGCAGACGGACTAGCGAGACGAGGTCCTACGAGCAGTACTTC. Translating gives CASRRTSETRSYEQYF. The genes are TRBV5-1 and TRBJ2-7, with 9 nucleotides matching TRBD2. The CDR3 runs to 16 residues. With V trimmed by 5 bases and J by 1 base, 10 bases remained unmatched. Looked up from germline, CDR1 is SGHRS and CDR2 is YFSETQ.

This chain uses TRBV11-1 with TRBJ2-2, with TRBD2 matching 12 bases. The germline V gene encodes CDR1 SGHAT and CDR2 FQDESV (reference sequence). CDR3 length: 17 residues. The J segment lost 7 bases and the V segment lost 1 base, leaving 7 bases of the junction unmatched. The DNA of the CDR3 is TGTGCCAGCAGCTTAGGGGGACTAGCGGGCCTACACGGGGAGCTGTTTTTT. Encoded protein: CASSLGGLAGLHGELFF.

The rearrangement joins TRBV6-6 to TRBJ1-1; 9 bases are shared with TRBD1. Germline V lookup: CDR1 MNHNY, CDR2 SVGAGI (reference sequence). The CDR3 runs to 13 residues. V lost 6 bases, J lost 5 bases, and 4 bases stayed unmatched. The CDR3, as DNA: TGTGCCAGCAGCTATGGGACAGGGACTGAAGCTTTCTTT. This codes for CASSYGTGTEAFF.

This clone showed up just once. The V and J genes are TRBV27 and TRBJ2-6; 8 bases line up with TRBD1. The CDR3 is 18 amino acids. The V gene's germline CDR1 is MNHEY and CDR2 SMNVEV (reference sequence). Unmatched junction bases numbered 11, after V lost 5 bases and J lost 2 bases. This chain's CDR3 is CASSIASGTGTGANVLTF. The CDR3, as DNA: TGTGCCAGCAGTATCGCTTCCGGGACAGGCACTGGGGCCAACGTCCTGACTTTC.

The V gene is TRBV7-2, the J gene TRBJ2-5; a weak D match, TRBD2 (6 bases). Germline V gives CDR1 SGHTA, CDR2 FQGNSA. V gave up 5 bases and J gave up 4 bases, with 11 bases separating them. This CDR3 contains 13 residues. The DNA for the CDR3 is TGTGCCAGCAGCAAGACTAGGGGAGAGACCCAGTACTTC. It is translated as CASSKTRGETQYF. The variable domain in full, completed from reference TRBV7-2 and TRBJ2-5, reads GAGVSQSPSNKVTEKGKDVELRCDPISGHTALYWYRQSLGQGLEFLIYFQGNSAPDKSGLPSDRFSAERTGGSVSTLTIQRTQQEDSAVYLCASSKTRGETQYFGPGTRLLVL.

The chain uses TRBV6-4 and TRBJ2-1; the D gene is possibly TRBD2 (5 bases). Between the trimmed V and J ends, which lost 3 bases and 0 bases, there was a span of 15 bases. There are 17 residues in the CDR3. Germline V CDR1 and CDR2: MRHNA, SNTAGT. The CDR3 reads CASSEHGLRSSYNEQFF. For the CDR3, the DNA is TGTGCCAGCAGTGAGCACGGACTGAGAAGCTCCTACAATGAGCAGTTCTTC.

The V call is TRBV6-5, the J call TRBJ2-5; maybe TRBD2 (6 bases). In germline, CDR1 is MNHEY, CDR2 SVGAGI. The V end was cut by 6 bases, the J end by 5 bases, with 16 bases between. The CDR3 consists of 14 residues. The CDR3 nucleotides are TGTGCCAGCAGCCCCGTGGATGGGAGGGAGACCCAGTACTTC. Amino acid sequence: CASSPVDGRETQYF.

This clone was found a few times. V is TRBV7-9 and J is TRBJ1-5; 9 bases match TRBD1. This CDR3 comprises 15 residues. The V gene's germline CDR1 is SEHNR and CDR2 FQNEAQ (reference sequence). V was pared by 2 bases and J by 5 bases, with 4 bases of the junction left unmatched. CDR3 in amino acids: CASSLTGGKDQPQHF. The CDR3 bases are TGTGCCAGCAGCTTAACAGGGGGCAAGGATCAGCCCCAGCATTTT. The complete variable domain, with remaining parts taken from reference TRBV7-9 and TRBJ1-5, reads DTGVSQNPRHKITKRGQNVTFRCDPISEHNRLYWYRQTLGQGPEFLTYFQNEAQLEKSRLLSDRFSAERPKGSFSTLEIQRTEQGDSAMYLCASSLTGGKDQPQHFGDGTRLSIL.